This T cell receptor (beta chain) was captured in a study of tumor and adjacent non-tumor tissue in lung cancer (dated by TCRdb to 2017 to 2018). As for the study more broadly: The cohort included more than nine adenocarcinoma, 2 squamous cell carcinoma and 1 small cell lung cancer patients. The 15 enrolled patients, of whom approximately ten were men and 5 were women, were aged roughly 31 to 85 years and were diagnosed with TNM stage I to III disease. TCRbeta CDR3 sequencing was performed on about 29 paired specimens, with one tumor sample and one normal lung sample collected per patient. In total, sequencing yielded 125,075,908 productive TCRbeta reads, which works out to an average of around 4.2 million reads per sample. Using bulk TCRbeta repertoires from over twelve lung cancer patients, the study set lung tumor tissue side by side with matched distant non-tumor lung tissue. The research as a whole found: Significantly higher TCR diversity (inverse Simpson) was observed in tumor tissue than in normal lung tissue (approximately 440 vs 150, P = 0.0075, Mann-Whitney U test). With only approximately 15 patients in the cohort, the authors noted that larger samples and more detailed clinical data are needed. Neither the sequencing platform nor unique molecular identifiers are mentioned in the methods. Because peripheral blood was not sequenced, the blood TCRbeta repertoires of the lung cancer patients in the study went unexamined. The top 100 clones accounted for a significantly larger cumulative portion of the repertoire in normal lung than in tumor tissue. TCR diversity was significantly higher in younger patients, and greater tumor TCR diversity was associated with shorter overall survival and shorter disease-free survival.

Concerning this clonotype itself: The antigen this receptor binds is unknown. The junction does not match germline at one end; this may be a read error.

Libraries were made using multiplex PCR. The instrument given in TCRdb is Illumina HiSeq 2500. TCRbeta libraries were constructed through three rounds of nested PCR with primers (Table S4) according to protocols modified from ARM-PCR. Before sequencing, PCR products of 200-500 bp were excised from the gel and purified with the QIAquick gel extraction kit. In the source study's methods: Trimmomatic was used to clean the reads, FLASH merged the cleaned reads into complete CDR3 sequences, and MiTCR assigned the sequences to V(D)J germline segments. VDJtools was used to compute clonal diversity as the inverse Simpson's index. In-frame sequences lacking a premature stop codon were counted as productive reads. The raw public reads went through TCRdb reprocessing: fastp at Q25, MiXCR clone calling, in-frame beta chains kept. Every CDR3 protein is listed once, alongside the most common genes and DNA of its rows. TCRdb, rather than the study authors, made the V and J calls. Counted in this sample were approximately 76,000 distinct CDR3 sequences; roughly 70% of them appeared once. The ten largest clones take up 10% to 15% of the sample.

RNA was isolated from bulk unsorted tissue, and RNA quality was assessed with a NanoDrop ND-1000 and an Agilent 2100. Newly diagnosed lung cancer patients without prior chemotherapy who had been admitted for thoracic surgery in China between August and November 2014 were enrolled as donors. Patients who had received previous radiotherapy or chemotherapy, or who had another concurrent cancer, were excluded from the study. Pieces of surgical tissue measuring roughly 1-2.2 cm3 were kept in RNAlater solution and held at -80 degrees C until needed. Based on the germline V gene, the CDR1 and CDR2 sequences are SQVTM and ANQGSEA. Reading from cysteine to phenylalanine, the CDR3 counts 13 amino acids. CDR3 DNA is the only sequence kept; it has 39 bases, read in frame from the first base.

Sequenced input: lung tumor tissue. This clonotype was obtained from a woman between 65 and 79 years old with non-small cell lung cancer. The sequence links TRBV29-1 to TRBJ1-4, with TRBD1 tentatively as D gene (5 bases match). CDR3 reads: CSAGRDQREKLYF. The nucleotide sequence reads TGCAGCGCGGGGCGCGATCAACGGGAAAAACTGTATTTT.